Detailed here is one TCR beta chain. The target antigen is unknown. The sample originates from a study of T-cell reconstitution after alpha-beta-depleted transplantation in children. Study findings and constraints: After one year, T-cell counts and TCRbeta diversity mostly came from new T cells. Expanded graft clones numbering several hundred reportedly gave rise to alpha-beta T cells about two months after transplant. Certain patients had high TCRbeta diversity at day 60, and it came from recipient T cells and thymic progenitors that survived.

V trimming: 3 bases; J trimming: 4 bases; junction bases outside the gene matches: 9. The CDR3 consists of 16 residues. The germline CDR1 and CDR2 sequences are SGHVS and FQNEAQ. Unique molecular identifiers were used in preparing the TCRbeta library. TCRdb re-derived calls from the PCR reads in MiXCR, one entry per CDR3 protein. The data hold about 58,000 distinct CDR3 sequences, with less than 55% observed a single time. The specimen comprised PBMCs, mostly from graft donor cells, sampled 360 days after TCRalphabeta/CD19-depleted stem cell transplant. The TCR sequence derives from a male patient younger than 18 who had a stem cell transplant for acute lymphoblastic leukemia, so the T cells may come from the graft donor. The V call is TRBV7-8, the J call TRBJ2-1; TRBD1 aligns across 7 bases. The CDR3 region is CASSLYTGTAYNEQFF. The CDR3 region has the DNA TGTGCCAGCAGCTTGTATACCGGGACAGCATACAATGAGCAGTTCTTC.